What follows are 26 T cell receptor beta chains derived from one specimen sequenced in a study of neoadjuvant anti-PD-1 for oral cavity cancer. Sequencing was performed with immunoSEQ multiplex PCR; in TCRdb, only in-frame clones are kept and a portion is missing. Seen here are roughly 14,000 clones, about 73% observed once, and the top ten hold roughly 2.1%. The sequencing used PBMCs, collected before nivolumab (anti-PD-1) treatment. These receptors were collected from a person aged 35-79 years with oral cavity squamous cell carcinoma.

V and J are TRBV2 and TRBJ2-1, with a possible D match to TRBD2 (6 bases). Germline CDR1 SNHLY, CDR2 FYNNEI. V lost 8 bases and J lost 0, with 14 bases in between. This CDR3 contains 15 residues. CDR3 loop: CASGRDSSSYNEQFF. CDR3 nucleotides: TGTGCCAGCGGCCGGGACTCGAGCTCCTACAATGAGCAGTTCTTC. Together with reference TRBV2 and TRBJ2-1, the CDR3 gives the full variable domain: EPEVTQTPSHQVTQMGQEVILRCVPISNHLYFYWYRQILGQKVEFLVSFYNNEISEKSEIFDDQFSVERPDGSNFTLKIRSTKLEDSAMYFCASGRDSSSYNEQFFGPGTRLTVL.

The chain is built from TRBV20-1 and TRBJ1-2; D is unclear. CDR1 and CDR2 from the germline V gene are DFQATT and SNEGSKA (reference sequence). Trimming shortened V by 6 bases and J by 7 bases, and 9 bases separated the two germline ends. This CDR3 spans 10 amino acids. CDR3 residues: CSADDSGYTF. CDR3 DNA: TGCAGTGCAGACGATAGTGGCTACACCTTC.

The chain has TRBV4-1 and TRBJ2-1, with D uncertain. Trimming pared 3 bases from V and 2 bases from J, leaving 11 bases between. Germline assignment: CDR1 MGHRA and CDR2 YSYEKL. This CDR3 contains 15 residues. Here the CDR3 DNA reads TGCGCCAGCAGCCAGGGGTCGGGCACCTACAATGAGCAGTTCTTC. It specifies CASSQGSGTYNEQFF.

This chain links TRBV14 with TRBJ1-2; D unresolved. Trimming cost V 5 bases and J 5 bases, with 18 bases left between them. Germline values: CDR1 SGHDN, CDR2 FVKESK. The CDR3 is 15 residues long. CDR3 nucleotide sequence: TGTGCCAGCAGCTTAGGGCAACTCGGGAATTATGGCTACACCTTC. It encodes CASSLGQLGNYGYTF.

The chain uses TRBV2 and TRBJ1-2; D is perhaps TRBD1 (5 bases). The V gene lost 4 bases and the J gene lost 4 bases, with 13 bases spanning the gap. This CDR3 spans 14 amino acids. Per the germline V gene, CDR1 is SNHLY and CDR2 is FYNNEI. CDR3 DNA: TGTGCCAGCAGTGGGGACGGTGGATTCTATGGCTACACCTTC. Translation: CASSGDGGFYGYTF.

The chain couples TRBV11-2 to TRBJ2-2; perhaps D is TRBD1 or TRBD2 (5 bases each). CDR1 is SGHAT and CDR2 is FQNNGV in the germline V gene. V gave up 5 bases and J gave up 6 bases, with 16 bases separating them. This CDR3 comprises 15 residues. The DNA for the CDR3 is TGTGCCAGCAGCAGAGGGGCTAGTCAGTCCGGGGAGCTGTTTTTT. Amino acids: CASSRGASQSGELFF. Supplemented by reference TRBV11-2 and TRBJ2-2, the full variable domain reads EAGVAQSPRYKIIEKRQSVAFWCNPISGHATLYWYQQILGQGPKLLIQFQNNGVVDDSQLPKDRFSAERLKGVDSTLKIQPAKLEDSAVYLCASSRGASQSGELFFGEGSRLTVL.

This clone appeared a few times. In DNA form, the CDR3 reads TGTGCCAGCAGTTCAGGGGCGTTTGGGAGCTACACCTTC. Its translation: CASSSGAFGSYTF. The V call is TRBV2, the J call TRBJ1-2; D is possibly TRBD1 (6 bases). The germline CDR1 and CDR2 sequences are SNHLY and FYNNEI. Trimming shortened V by 5 bases and J by 9 bases, and 16 bases separated the two germline ends. The CDR3 sequence is 13 residues long.

The J gene is TRBJ2-7, the V gene TRBV7-9; 7 bases are shared with TRBD2. This CDR3 is 13 amino acids long. V lost 5 bases, J lost 7 bases, and 8 bases stayed unmatched. Germline V CDR1 and CDR2: SEHNR, FQNEAQ (reference sequence). The CDR3 nucleotides are TGTGCCAGCAGCCATCCCATAGCGGGTGAGCAGTACTTC. Protein product: CASSHPIAGEQYF.

The chain combines TRBV19 with TRBJ2-5; the D gene is possibly TRBD1 (6 bases). Per the germline V gene, CDR1 is LNHDA and CDR2 is SQIVND (reference sequence). Trimming took 2 bases from V and 1 from J, leaving 11 bases between them. The CDR3 has 15 residues. Here the CDR3 reads CASSISYRAQETQYF. CDR3 bases: TGTGCCAGTAGTATAAGCTACAGGGCCCAAGAGACCCAGTACTTC.

The chain joins TRBV7-2 to TRBJ2-1, with 10 bases identical to TRBD2. This CDR3 is 17 amino acids long. The ends lost 6 bases at V and 0 bases at J; junction bases unmatched: 8. CDR1 is SGHTA and CDR2 is FQGNSA in the germline V gene. In DNA form, the CDR3 reads TGTGCCAGCAGGTTACTAGCGGGATCCAGCTCCTACAATGAGCAGTTCTTC. Amino acids: CASRLLAGSSSYNEQFF.

This clone has just one count. The V and J genes are TRBV14 and TRBJ2-5; no clear D gene. Germline V gives CDR1 SGHDN, CDR2 FVKESK. CDR3 length equals 14 residues. The germline V and J ends were trimmed by 0 bases and 1 base, with 6 bases remaining between them. The CDR3 nucleotides are TGTGCCAGCAGCCAAGATCGGGCCCAAGAGACCCAGTACTTC. It codes for CASSQDRAQETQYF.

This clone occurred once. V gene TRBV9 combines with J gene TRBJ1-5; D is uncertain. The length of the CDR3 is 16 residues. CDR1 is SGDLS and CDR2 is YYNGEE in the germline V gene. Trimming cost V 0 bases and J 5 bases, with 15 bases left between them. The CDR3 is CASSVGGGEGDQPQHF. DNA for the CDR3: TGTGCCAGCAGCGTAGGGGGTGGGGAGGGAGATCAGCCCCAGCATTTT. Looking up the rest from reference TRBV9 and TRBJ1-5 gives the full variable domain: DSGVTQTPKHLITATGQRVTLRCSPRSGDLSVYWYQQSLDQGLQFLIQYYNGEERAKGNILERFSAQQFPDLHSELNLSSLELGDSALYFCASSVGGGEGDQPQHFGDGTRLSIL.

This sequence joins TRBV7-9 and TRBJ2-4; TRBD1 matches at 7 bases. Germline V gives CDR1 SEHNR, CDR2 FQNEAQ (reference sequence). Trimming cost V 8 bases and J 3 bases; bases outside gene matches: 7. The CDR3 is 14 residues long. The CDR3 spells CASEGAFGKNIQYF. The DNA for the CDR3 is TGTGCCAGCGAGGGGGCGTTCGGCAAAAACATTCAGTACTTC.

This chain connects TRBV27 to TRBJ1-6; D remains ambiguous. CDR1 MNHEY and CDR2 SMNVEV come from the germline V gene (reference sequence). CDR3 length: 12 residues. Trimming left V 6 bases short and J 10 bases short, with 10 bases between. The CDR3 protein is CASSVRGSPLHF. The CDR3 DNA reads TGTGCCAGCAGCGTCCGGGGATCACCCCTCCACTTT.

The chain is built from TRBV15 and TRBJ1-6, with D perhaps TRBD1 (6 bases). Looked up from germline, CDR1 is LNHNV and CDR2 is YYDKDF (reference sequence). The CDR3 extends over 16 amino acids. The ends were cut back, 0 bases at V and 10 bases at J, with 16 bases in the middle. For the CDR3, the DNA is TGTGCCACCAGCAGAGAGGGGGCAGGGGCTGGGTCACCCCTCCACTTT. This encodes CATSREGAGAGSPLHF.

The chain combines TRBV2 with TRBJ1-2; D is unresolved. The CDR3 totals 12 residues. Trimming removed 4 bases from V and 5 bases from J, with 8 bases in between. The germline gives CDR1 SNHLY, CDR2 FYNNEI. CDR3 DNA: TGTGCCAGCAGTGGGGTGGGGTATGGCTACACCTTC. Protein sequence: CASSGVGYGYTF.

The V and J genes are TRBV5-1 and TRBJ2-7; TRBD1 aligns across 7 bases. Germline V gene lookup returns CDR1 SGHRS and CDR2 YFSETQ. Unmatched junction bases numbered 5, after V lost 4 bases and J lost 1 base. There are 14 residues in the CDR3. CDR3 loop: CASSRRQGSYEQYF. The CDR3 bases are TGCGCCAGCAGCAGAAGACAGGGTTCCTACGAGCAGTACTTC.

This chain connects TRBV19 to TRBJ1-2; D unresolved. In germline, CDR1 is LNHDA, CDR2 SQIVND (reference sequence). V lost 4 bases, J lost 6 bases, and 21 bases lay in between. The CDR3 runs to 16 residues. This chain's CDR3 is CASSNPAGDRDHGYTF. The CDR3 DNA is TGTGCCAGTAGTAATCCGGCAGGCGACCGCGATCATGGCTACACCTTC.

The chain joins TRBV29-1 to TRBJ2-1; tentatively, D is TRBD1 or TRBD2 (6 bases each). V lost 4 bases to trimming and J lost 2 bases, with 15 bases between them. CDR3 length: 15 amino acids. CDR1 SQVTM and CDR2 ANQGSEA come from the germline V gene. CDR3 sequence: CSVVGDGGAYNEQFF. DNA for the CDR3: TGCAGCGTTGTCGGGGACGGGGGCGCCTACAATGAGCAGTTCTTC.

The chain has TRBV11-2 and TRBJ2-3; tentative D call: TRBD2 (7 bases). The CDR3 extends over 13 amino acids. Looked up from germline, CDR1 is SGHAT and CDR2 is FQNNGV. The V end was cut by 2 bases, the J end by 8 bases, with 11 bases between. Here the CDR3 reads CASSLRGASTQYF. The CDR3 DNA sequence: TGTGCCAGCAGCTTACGGGGGGCAAGTACGCAGTATTTT.

Only a few counts were recorded for this clone. This chain uses TRBV19 with TRBJ1-6; maybe TRBD1 (6 bases). The CDR3 has 16 amino acids. The V gene lost 6 bases and the J gene lost 4 bases, with 16 bases spanning the gap. CDR1 and CDR2 from the germline V gene are LNHDA and SQIVND (reference sequence). The CDR3: CASRSPGQPYNSPLHF. CDR3 sequence (DNA): TGTGCCAGTAGATCCCCCGGACAGCCATATAATTCACCCCTCCACTTT. Looking up the rest from reference TRBV19 and TRBJ1-6 gives the full variable domain: DGGITQSPKYLFRKEGQNVTLSCEQNLNHDAMYWYRQDPGQGLRLIYYSQIVNDFQKGDIAEGYSVSREKKESFPLTVTSAQKNPTAFYLCASRSPGQPYNSPLHFGNGTRLTVT.

The CDR3: CASGAEAFF. The CDR3 DNA follows: TGTGCCAGCGGGGCTGAAGCTTTCTTT. This chain connects TRBV21-1 to TRBJ1-1. TRBV21-1 is a documented pseudogene. CDR3 size: 9 residues.

The genes are TRBV6-1 and TRBJ1-2; D is unresolved. This CDR3 is 14 amino acids long. Between the trimmed V and J ends, which lost 0 bases and 2 bases, there was a span of 7 bases. CDR1 is MNHNS, CDR2 SASEGT, per germline. The DNA of the CDR3 is TGTGCCAGCAGTGAAGCTAAGGAAAACTATGGCTACACCTTC. This sequence encodes CASSEAKENYGYTF.

The sample holds a few counts of this clone. The chain combines TRBV7-6 with TRBJ1-1; D remains unclear. V dropped 4 bases and J dropped 0 bases, with 15 bases sitting between them. Germline CDR1 reads SGHVS; CDR2 reads FNYEAQ. This CDR3 is 16 amino acids long. As DNA, the CDR3 is TGTGCCAGCAGCTCGAAAGTTAGGTACATGAACACTGAAGCTTTCTTT. Residues: CASSSKVRYMNTEAFF.

The rearrangement joins TRBV7-8 to TRBJ1-5, with 9 bases aligning to TRBD1. CDR1 is SGHVS and CDR2 is FQNEAQ in the germline V gene. This CDR3 spans 14 amino acids. V gave up 4 bases and J gave up 7 bases; unmatched junction bases: 5. CDR3 sequence (DNA): TGTGCCAGCAGCTCGGGGACAGGGAGGCAGCCCCAGCATTTT. This sequence encodes CASSSGTGRQPQHF.

The rearrangement links TRBV5-6 to TRBJ1-1; D unresolved. V lost 2 bases to trimming and J lost 0 bases, with 11 bases between them. Germline assignment: CDR1 SGHDT and CDR2 YYEEEE. The CDR3 extends over 15 amino acids. CDR3 bases: TGTGCCAGCAGCTTTTGGACGGGCATGAACACTGAAGCTTTCTTT. Translating gives CASSFWTGMNTEAFF.